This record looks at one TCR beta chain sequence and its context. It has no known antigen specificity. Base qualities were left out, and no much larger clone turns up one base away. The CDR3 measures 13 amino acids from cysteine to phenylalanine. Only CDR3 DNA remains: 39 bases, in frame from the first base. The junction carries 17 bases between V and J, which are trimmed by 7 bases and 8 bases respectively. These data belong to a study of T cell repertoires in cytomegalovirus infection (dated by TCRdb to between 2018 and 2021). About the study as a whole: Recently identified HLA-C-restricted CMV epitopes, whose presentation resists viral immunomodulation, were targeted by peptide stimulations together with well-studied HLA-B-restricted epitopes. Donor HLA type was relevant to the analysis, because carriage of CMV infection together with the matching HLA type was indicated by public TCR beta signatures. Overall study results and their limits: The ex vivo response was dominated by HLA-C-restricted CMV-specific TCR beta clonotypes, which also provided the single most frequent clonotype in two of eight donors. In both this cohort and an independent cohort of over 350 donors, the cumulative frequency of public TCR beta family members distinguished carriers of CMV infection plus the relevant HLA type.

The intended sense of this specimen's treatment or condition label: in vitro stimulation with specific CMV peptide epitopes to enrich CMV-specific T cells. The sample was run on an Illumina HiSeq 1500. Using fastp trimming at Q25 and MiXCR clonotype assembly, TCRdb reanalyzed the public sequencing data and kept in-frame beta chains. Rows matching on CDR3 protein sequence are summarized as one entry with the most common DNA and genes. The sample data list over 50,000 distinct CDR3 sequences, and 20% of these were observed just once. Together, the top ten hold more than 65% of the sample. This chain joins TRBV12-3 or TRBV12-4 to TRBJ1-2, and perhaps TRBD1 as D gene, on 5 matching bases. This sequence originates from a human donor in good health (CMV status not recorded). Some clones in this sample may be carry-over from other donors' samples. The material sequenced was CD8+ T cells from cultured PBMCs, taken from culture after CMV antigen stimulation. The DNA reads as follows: TGTGCCAGCACCCCTGGGGGGGGGGGAGGCTACACCTTC. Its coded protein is CASTPGGGGGYTF.